This T cell receptor beta chain originates from a study of cytomegalovirus exposure and HLA in healthy donors. Germline CDR1 KGHSH, CDR2 LQKENI. Trimming took off 6 bases at V and 5 bases at J, with 13 bases between the two ends. The CDR3 totals 13 residues. Notes on the study in general: Later on, an analysis found that several of the most significant clusters appeared to be linked to common viral pathogens, which included parvovirus B19. As immune exposure information, only CMV serostatus was available.

Primers for the PCR totalled 60 Vbeta and 13 Jbeta. TCRdb's copy holds only in-frame clones and misses some; the assay was immunoSEQ multiplex PCR. Of 59,000 or so clones in the sample, more than 70% were seen once. As to this clone: The antigen is unknown.

The clonotype comes from a man aged 25 to 40 in good health and CMV-seropositive. This chain joins TRBV18 and TRBJ1-1, with no clear D. Sequencing was done on a sample of PBMCs. The CDR3 is CASSGRWRTEAFF. The CDR3 DNA reads TGTGCCAGCTCGGGCCGGTGGAGGACTGAAGCTTTCTTT.